This TCR beta chain comes out of a study of blood T cells in healthy people across ages. Study results and caveats: The CMV status of each donor remained undetermined, and this could have confounded shifts in expanded clonotypes.

For the second PCR, which ran for 7 to 11 cycles, a sample-barcoded 5' primer and a J-beta primer mix were used. Via MiXCR, TCRdb re-called the 5' RACE reads, giving one row per CDR3 protein. The sample holds approximately 690,000 distinct CDR3 sequences, roughly 58% seen once. The CDR3 is made up of 16 amino acids. Germline CDR1 and CDR2: SGHRS and YFSETQ. The trim removed 2 bases at V and 4 bases at J, leaving 4 bases unmatched. About this clonotype itself: Its antigen is currently unknown.

Individuals who donated were healthy Caucasians from Russia aged about 6 to 90. This sequence joins TRBV5-1 and TRBJ2-1; 12 bases map to TRBD2. The TCR sequence derives from a man in his 60s in good health. The source material was blood. CDR3 nucleotide sequence: TGCGCCAGCAGCTTACGGACTAGCGGGACTTACAATGAGCAGTTCTTC. Its protein is CASSLRTSGTYNEQFF.